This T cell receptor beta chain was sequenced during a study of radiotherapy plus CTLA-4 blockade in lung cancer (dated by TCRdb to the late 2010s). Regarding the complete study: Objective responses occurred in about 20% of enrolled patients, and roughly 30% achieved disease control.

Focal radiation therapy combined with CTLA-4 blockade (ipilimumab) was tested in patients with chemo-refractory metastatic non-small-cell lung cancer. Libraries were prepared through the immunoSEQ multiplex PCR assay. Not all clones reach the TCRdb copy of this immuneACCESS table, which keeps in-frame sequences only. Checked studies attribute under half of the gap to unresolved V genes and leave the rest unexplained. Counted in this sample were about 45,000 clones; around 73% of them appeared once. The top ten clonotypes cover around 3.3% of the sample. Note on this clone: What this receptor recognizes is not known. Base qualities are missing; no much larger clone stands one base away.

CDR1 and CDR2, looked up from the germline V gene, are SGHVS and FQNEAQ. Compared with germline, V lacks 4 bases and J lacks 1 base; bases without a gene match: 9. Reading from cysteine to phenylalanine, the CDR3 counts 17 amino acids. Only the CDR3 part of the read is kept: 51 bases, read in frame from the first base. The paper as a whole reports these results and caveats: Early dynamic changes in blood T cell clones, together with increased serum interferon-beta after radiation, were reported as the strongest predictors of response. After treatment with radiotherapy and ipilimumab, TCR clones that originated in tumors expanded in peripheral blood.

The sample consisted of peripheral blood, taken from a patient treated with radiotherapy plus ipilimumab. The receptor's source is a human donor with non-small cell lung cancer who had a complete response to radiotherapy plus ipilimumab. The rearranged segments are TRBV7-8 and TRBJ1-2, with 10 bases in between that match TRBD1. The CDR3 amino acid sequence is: CASSSPIGQGDNYGYTF. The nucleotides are TGTGCCAGCAGCTCCCCAATAGGACAGGGGGATAACTATGGCTACACCTTC. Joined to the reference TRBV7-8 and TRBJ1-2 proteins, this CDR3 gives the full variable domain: GAGVSQSPRYKVAKRGQDVALRCDPISGHVSLFWYQQALGQGPEFLTYFQNEAQLDKSGLPSDRFFAERPEGSVSTLKIQRTQQEDSAVYLCASSSPIGQGDNYGYTFGSGTRLTVV.